This T cell receptor beta chain was observed in a study of blood T cells in healthy people across ages. Overall study results and limits: As age increased, TCR beta diversity per million T cells fell in a roughly linear fashion. Using unsorted PBMCs precluded a conclusive naive versus antigen-experienced comparison.

The CDR3 has 20 residues. Per germline, CDR1 SQVTM and CDR2 ANQGSEA. J lost 1 base, V lost 6 bases, and 24 bases had no gene match. Alongside a J-beta primer mix, a sample-barcoded 5' primer served in a second PCR lasting roughly 6 to 11 cycles. Every sample gave at least 2.5 million paired-end reads containing CDR3. TCRdb re-derived calls from the 5' RACE reads in MiXCR, one entry per CDR3 protein. The table records 1 million or so distinct CDR3 sequences, less than 25% of them present only once. This clonotype was observed a few times. Antigen: not known. These same data were also listed under a study on T cells of mothers and their children.

Source material: blood. The receptor comes from a girl between 2 and 10 years old in good health. J is TRBJ2-1 and V is TRBV29-1, with 7 bases that match TRBD1. CDR3 coding DNA: TGCAGCGTGGATTCTGAGAGACAGGGACGTATAATCAATTCCTACAATGAGCAGTTCTTC. This gives the protein CSVDSERQGRIINSYNEQFF.